Below are 11 T cell receptor beta chains sequenced from a single sample in a study of T cell responses to AZD1222 COVID-19 vaccine. Sequencing was performed with immunoSEQ multiplex PCR; in TCRdb, only in-frame clones are kept and a portion is missing. The sample yields some 140,000 clones, 80% to 95% seen once. The sample here was peripheral blood, taken on day 0 of AZD1222 vaccination. All receptors come from an adult in good health.

This rearrangement joins TRBV28 to TRBJ2-1; 8 bases agree with TRBD2. J lost 2 bases, V lost 5 bases, and 5 bases had no gene match. The length of the CDR3 is 15 residues. The germline V gene encodes CDR1 MDHEN and CDR2 SYDVKM. CDR3 loop: CASSPAGAPYNEQFF. The CDR3 coding sequence is TGTGCCAGCAGTCCAGCGGGGGCTCCCTACAATGAGCAGTTCTTC.

V and J are TRBV9 and TRBJ2-4; D uncertain. Germline V gives CDR1 SGDLS, CDR2 YYNGEE. CDR3 length: 14 residues. V lost 2 bases and J 5 bases, leaving 11 bases between the germline ends. This chain's CDR3 is CASSVGNQQNIQYF. CDR3 DNA sequence: TGTGCCAGCAGCGTGGGGAACCAACAAAACATTCAGTACTTC.

The V call is TRBV18, the J call TRBJ2-7; D gene uncertain. Trimming shortened V by 2 bases and J by 4 bases, and 12 bases separated the two germline ends. The CDR3 extends over 14 amino acids. From germline, CDR1 is KGHSH and CDR2 LQKENI. CDR3 amino acids: CASSPSWGEYEQYF. The CDR3 DNA reads as TGTGCCAGCTCACCAAGTTGGGGTGAATACGAGCAGTACTTC. Full variable domain (outside the CDR3, taken from reference TRBV18 and TRBJ2-7): NAGVMQNPRHLVRRRGQEARLRCSPMKGHSHVYWYRQLPEEGLKFMVYLQKENIIDESGMPKERFSAEFPKEGPSILRIQQVVRGDSAAYFCASSPSWGEYEQYFGPGTRLTVT.

The CDR3 DNA reads as TGTGCCAGCAGCGTAGGGATTACGCCCCAGCATTTT. This codes for CASSVGITPQHF. The V call is TRBV9, the J call TRBJ1-5, with unresolved D. Between the trimmed V and J ends, which lost 0 bases and 9 bases, there was a span of 7 bases. The germline V gene has CDR1 SGDLS and CDR2 YYNGEE. The CDR3 contains 12 residues.

This clone was found a few times. V is TRBV7-8 and J is TRBJ2-5; D is perhaps TRBD2 (5 bases). Per the germline V gene, CDR1 is SGHVS and CDR2 is FQNEAQ. This CDR3 comprises 14 residues. V lost 3 bases and J 4 bases, leaving 12 bases between the germline ends. The CDR3 loop is CASSFSGKLETQYF. The CDR3 coding sequence is TGTGCCAGCAGCTTTTCGGGGAAGTTAGAGACCCAGTACTTC.

The J gene is TRBJ1-3, the V gene TRBV5-6, with unresolved D. Germline CDR1 and CDR2: SGHDT and YYEEEE. V lost 5 bases and J lost 7, with 16 bases in between. CDR3 length: 14 amino acids. The DNA for the CDR3 is TGTGCCAGCAGTATTAACAGTGCAGATAACACCATATATTTT. Protein product: CASSINSADNTIYF.

This clone is a singleton in its sample. V and J are TRBV27 and TRBJ1-5; D may be TRBD1 (5 bases). The CDR3 covers 15 residues. Germline CDR1 is MNHEY and CDR2 is SMNVEV (reference sequence). The V end was cut by 4 bases, the J end by 2 bases, with 12 bases between. The CDR3 bases are TGTGCCAGCAGTTCGGGACCGACGGGCAATCAGCCCCAGCATTTT. Translation gives CASSSGPTGNQPQHF.

The V and J genes are TRBV12-3 or TRBV12-4 and TRBJ2-5; D unresolved. The V end lost 3 bases, the J end lost 3 bases, and 5 bases lay between the germline ends. This CDR3 has 12 amino acids. CDR3 DNA: TGTGCCAGCAGTTTCGTTAAAGAGACCCAGTACTTC. Protein: CASSFVKETQYF.

CDR3 protein: CASSLRGHSNEKLFF. For the CDR3, the DNA is TGTGCCAGCAGCTTGAGGGGGCACTCTAATGAAAAACTGTTTTTT. J is TRBJ1-4 and V is TRBV11-2; 7 bases align to TRBD1. Germline-derived CDR1 and CDR2 are SGHAT and FQNNGV. CDR3 length: 15 residues. V was pared by 3 bases and J by 3 bases, with 4 bases of the junction left unmatched. Full variable domain (remainder filled in from reference TRBV11-2 and TRBJ1-4): EAGVAQSPRYKIIEKRQSVAFWCNPISGHATLYWYQQILGQGPKLLIQFQNNGVVDDSQLPKDRFSAERLKGVDSTLKIQPAKLEDSAVYLCASSLRGHSNEKLFFGSGTQLSVL.

The table lists this clone with a count of one. The chain links TRBV5-4 to TRBJ2-7; D is uncertain. V gave up 0 bases and J gave up 2 bases, with 6 bases separating them. The CDR3 is made up of 13 amino acids. Germline V gene sequence: CDR1 SGHNT, CDR2 YYREEE (reference sequence). The CDR3 here is CASSLGKPYEQYF. The CDR3 DNA reads as TGTGCCAGCAGCTTGGGAAAGCCCTACGAGCAGTACTTC. Using reference TRBV5-4 and TRBJ2-7 for the parts outside the CDR3, the full variable domain is ETGVTQSPTHLIKTRGQQVTLRCSSQSGHNTVSWYQQALGQGPQFIFQYYREEENGRGNFPPRFSGLQFPNYSSELNVNALELDDSALYLCASSLGKPYEQYFGPGTRLTVT.

V usage is TRBV4-2 and J usage is TRBJ2-5; perhaps D is TRBD1 or TRBD2 (5 bases each). Germline CDR1 LGHNA, CDR2 YNFKEQ. The CDR3 extends over 14 amino acids. Between the trimmed V and J ends, which lost 4 bases and 1 base, there was a span of 10 bases. Written as DNA, the CDR3 is TGTGCCAGCAGCCCCATAGGGACCCAAGAGACCCAGTACTTC. Translation: CASSPIGTQETQYF.